A single TCR beta chain is shown here with its context. This record belongs to a study of OX40 agonist ivuxolimab in advanced cancers. The repertoire was sequenced with immunoSEQ multiplex PCR; TCRdb's copy has only in-frame clones and lacks some. The table has tens of thousands of clones, around 93% seen once; the top ten hold approximately 0.32%. Germline V gives CDR1 SGHDN, CDR2 FVKESK. This CDR3 spans 16 amino acids. The V gene end was trimmed by 0 bases and the J gene end by 7 bases; junction bases not matched to a gene: 6. The source of this sequence is an adult with an advanced solid tumor such as melanoma, head and neck, liver or kidney cancer. This chain links TRBV14 with TRBJ2-1; 10 positions match TRBD2. Sample: CD4+ or CD8+ T cells sorted from blood, taken in a trial of the OX40 agonist ivuxolimab. The CDR3 region is CASSQEFASGSNEQFF. The CDR3 DNA reads as TGTGCCAGCAGCCAAGAGTTTGCTAGCGGGAGTAATGAGCAGTTCTTC. The variable domain in full, completed from reference TRBV14 and TRBJ2-1, reads EAGVTQFPSHSVIEKGQTVTLRCDPISGHDNLYWYRRVMGKEIKFLLHFVKESKQDESGMPNNRFLAERTGGTYSTLKVQPAELEDSGVYFCASSQEFASGSNEQFFGPGTRLTVL.